The 26 T cell receptor beta chains presented below share a single source sample, sequenced in a study of graft-versus-host responses after intestinal transplantation. Their specific antigens are unknown. Method: immunoSEQ multiplex PCR; TCRdb's copy keeps in-frame clones and lacks some. Here the sample spans some 130,000 clones, 85% to 95% being singletons. The specimen comprised unstimulated CD8+ T cells sorted from spleen or lymph node cells, sampled before intestinal transplant. The receptor set was obtained from a human donor who received an intestinal transplant.

The chain uses TRBV6-5 and TRBJ1-1; TRBD1 might be the D (5 bases). This CDR3 has 13 residues. V was cut by 2 bases and J by 8 bases, with 12 bases left in between. Germline V gene sequence: CDR1 MNHEY, CDR2 SVGAGI. Here the CDR3 DNA reads TGTGCCAGCAGTTACCGTTACAGGATCGAAGCTTTCTTT. Translated: CASSYRYRIEAFF.

A single count supports this clone. The chain carries TRBV2 and TRBJ1-1; 10 bases align to TRBD1. The J segment lost 8 bases and the V segment lost 7 bases, leaving 10 bases of the junction unmatched. CDR3 length: 14 residues. CDR1 is SNHLY and CDR2 is FYNNEI in the germline V gene. The CDR3 sequence is CASILRDRGPEAFF. CDR3 nucleotides: TGTGCCAGCATCCTCCGGGACAGGGGCCCAGAAGCTTTCTTT.

The chain carries TRBV7-3 and TRBJ1-1, with D possibly being TRBD1 (5 bases). CDR3 length: 14 amino acids. Germline lookup yields CDR1 SGHTA and CDR2 FQGTGA. The germline V and J ends were trimmed by 5 bases and 0 bases, with 10 bases remaining between them. DNA for the CDR3: TGTGCCAGCAGCCCCGCGGGGGTGAACACTGAAGCTTTCTTT. Residues: CASSPAGVNTEAFF.

The chain uses TRBV5-4 and TRBJ1-1; D is unresolved. V lost 4 bases, J lost 3 bases, and 10 bases lay in between. The length of the CDR3 is 13 residues. CDR1 and CDR2 from the germline V gene are SGHNT and YYREEE (reference sequence). CDR3 nucleotide sequence: TGTGCCAGCAGCCCCACCCCGGACACTGAAGCTTTCTTT. Translating gives CASSPTPDTEAFF.

This rearrangement joins TRBV11-2 to TRBJ2-7; D unresolved. The germline V gene encodes CDR1 SGHAT and CDR2 FQNNGV. CDR3 length equals 15 residues. Trimming cost V 0 bases and J 2 bases, with 11 bases left between them. The CDR3 bases are TGTGCCAGCAGCTTAGAACCGAGCTTAACCTACGAGCAGTACTTC. Its protein product is CASSLEPSLTYEQYF.

The chain has TRBV7-6 and TRBJ2-1; a weak D match, TRBD2 (6 bases). V lost 5 bases to trimming and J lost 6 bases, with 17 bases between them. The CDR3 extends over 15 amino acids. The germline V gene has CDR1 SGHVS and CDR2 FNYEAQ. The CDR3 reads CASSPNGRLVNEQFF. DNA for the CDR3: TGTGCCAGCAGCCCAAACGGGAGACTAGTCAATGAGCAGTTCTTC.

This clone was found once. The gene calls are TRBV21-1 and TRBJ2-3; the DNA was not compared with TRBD2, the D call given in the table. TRBV21-1 is assigned pseudogene status. The CDR3 runs to 14 residues. The CDR3 region is CARRRREGPNTQYF. The CDR3 DNA is TGTGCCAGACGAAGGCGGGAGGGCCCTAATACGCAGTATTTT.

V gene TRBV5-6 combines with J gene TRBJ2-5; D is uncertain. The germline V and J ends were trimmed by 0 bases and 0 bases, with 9 bases remaining between them. This CDR3 is built from 15 residues. CDR1 is SGHDT, CDR2 YYEEEE, per germline. CDR3 bases: TGTGCCAGCAGCTTGGCCGGTCCGTACCAAGAGACCCAGTACTTC. Translated, it gives CASSLAGPYQETQYF.

V is TRBV5-1 and J is TRBJ2-1; 7 positions match TRBD2. CDR3 size: 15 residues. V shed 0 bases and J 6 bases; nucleotides not matched to a gene: 6. Germline CDR1 is SGHRS and CDR2 is YFSETQ. CDR3 in DNA: TGCGCCAGCAGCTTGGCAACGGGAGGAATCAATGAGCAGTTCTTC. Its translation: CASSLATGGINEQFF.

This rearrangement joins TRBV9 to TRBJ2-7; no clear D gene. Deletions cut 3 bases from V and 2 bases from J, with 9 bases between. CDR3 size: 13 residues. Germline CDR1 SGDLS, CDR2 YYNGEE. The CDR3 DNA is TGTGCCAGCAGCGGGCCCTCCACCTACGAGCAGTACTTC. It translates to CASSGPSTYEQYF.

The chain employs TRBV13 and TRBJ2-3; the D is unclear. The CDR3 sequence is 12 residues long. Germline CDR1 reads PRHDT; CDR2 reads FYEKMQ (reference sequence). Trimming removed 7 bases at V and 1 base at J, with 6 bases between. CDR3 in DNA: TGTGCCAGCACTAAGGGCACAGATACGCAGTATTTT. It specifies CASTKGTDTQYF.

This chain connects TRBV5-4 to TRBJ2-5; 7 bases map to TRBD2. The J call may be mistaken, given a closer DNA end match to TRBJ2-7. CDR1 is SGHNT and CDR2 is YYREEE in the germline V gene (reference sequence). This CDR3 region has 14 residues. The CDR3 reads CASSPAAGEYEQYF. The CDR3 nucleotides read TGTGCCAGCAGCCCTGCGGCGGGAGAGTACGAGCAGTACTTC.

This chain connects TRBV9 to TRBJ2-3; 7 positions match TRBD1. CDR1 is SGDLS and CDR2 is YYNGEE in the germline V gene. Trimming took 4 bases from V and 5 from J; bases not matched to a gene: 7. The CDR3 is 14 amino acids. The CDR3 reads CASSRTGGVDTQYF. The CDR3 region has the DNA TGTGCCAGCAGCAGGACAGGCGGTGTAGATACGCAGTATTTT.

The chain has TRBV10-2 and TRBJ2-2; 11 bases agree with TRBD2. The V gene's germline CDR1 is WSHSY and CDR2 SAAADI. V trimming: 8 bases; J trimming: 7 bases; junction bases outside the gene matches: 9. The CDR3 covers 15 residues. CDR3 bases: TGCGCCAGCGGCATAGCGGGAGGGCCGATCGGGGAGCTGTTTTTT. Its protein product is CASGIAGGPIGELFF.

The chain combines TRBV5-4 with TRBJ1-3; D remains ambiguous. With 0 bases removed from V and 3 bases from J, the gap between germline ends came to 7 bases. The CDR3 spans 14 residues. Germline CDR1 and CDR2: SGHNT and YYREEE (reference sequence). CDR3 sequence: CASSLDVVGNTIYF. Written as DNA, the CDR3 is TGTGCCAGCAGCTTGGACGTAGTTGGAAACACCATATATTTT.

The chain has TRBV19 and TRBJ1-3, with D possibly TRBD1 on 6 matching bases. Germline V gene data show CDR1 as LNHDA and CDR2 as SQIVND (reference sequence). The CDR3 sequence is 14 residues long. V shed 4 bases and J shed 5 bases, with 12 bases lying between them. This chain's CDR3 is CASSTGTPRNTIYF. In DNA form, the CDR3 reads TGTGCCAGTAGTACTGGGACACCAAGAAACACCATATATTTT.

The chain combines TRBV4-3 with TRBJ2-7; D unclear. The CDR3 loop spans 14 amino acids. CDR1 and CDR2 (germline): LGHNA, YSLEER. Trimming took off 0 bases at V and 0 bases at J, with 6 bases between the two ends. CDR3 DNA sequence: TGCGCCAGCAGCCAAGACCTTGCCTCCTACGAGCAGTACTTC. Encoded protein: CASSQDLASYEQYF.

The rearrangement links TRBV7-3 to TRBJ2-7; D might be TRBD2 (5 bases). V was pared by 2 bases and J by 0 bases, with 8 bases between. CDR1 and CDR2 (germline): SGHTA, FQGTGA. The CDR3 covers 14 residues. The CDR3 DNA reads TGTGCCAGCAGCTTAGTGGCGGGCTCCTACGAGCAGTACTTC. It translates to CASSLVAGSYEQYF.

This clone was detected only once. CDR3 sequence (DNA): TGCGCCAGCAGCCAAGATTGGGGACAGGGGGCGGGAGAGACCCAGTACTTC. It codes for CASSQDWGQGAGETQYF. This chain uses TRBV4-3 with TRBJ2-5; TRBD1 matches 12 bases. Looked up from germline, CDR1 is LGHNA and CDR2 is YSLEER. The CDR3 is 17 amino acids. The V segment lost 0 bases and the J segment 4 bases; nucleotides outside the gene matches: 6.

This sequence joins TRBV5-1 and TRBJ2-1; D ambiguous. The germline V and J ends were trimmed by 0 bases and 7 bases, with 8 bases remaining between them. The CDR3 length is 13 residues. Per the germline V gene, CDR1 is SGHRS and CDR2 is YFSETQ. The CDR3 DNA reads as TGCGCCAGCAGCTTGGGGTTAGGGAATGAGCAGTTCTTC. Translating it yields CASSLGLGNEQFF.

The CDR3 spells CASSQEGSYEQYF. CDR3 sequence (DNA): TGTGCCAGCAGCCAAGAGGGTTCCTACGAGCAGTACTTC. The J gene is TRBJ2-5, the V gene TRBV28; tentative D call: TRBD2 (5 bases). The tail of the sequence fits TRBJ2-7 better, so the J call may be wrong. Germline lookup yields CDR1 MDHEN and CDR2 SYDVKM. The length of the CDR3 is 13 residues.

The rearrangement joins TRBV5-1 to TRBJ2-1, with D unresolved. This CDR3 comprises 20 residues. The germline gives CDR1 SGHRS, CDR2 YFSETQ. Between the trimmed V and J ends, which lost 3 bases and 4 bases, there was a span of 29 bases. CDR3 in DNA: TGCGCCAGCAGCTCAAATTCATCCGGGCCCCCCCTTTACTTGTACAATGAGCAGTTCTTC. It specifies CASSSNSSGPPLYLYNEQFF.

This clone was seen just once. The V call is TRBV27, the J call TRBJ2-1, with TRBD2 identical over 14 bases. The CDR3 extends over 16 amino acids. Germline CDR1 reads MNHEY; CDR2 reads SMNVEV (reference sequence). V dropped 8 bases and J dropped 1; count of bases not matched to a gene: 4. The CDR3: CASRTSGRQSYNEQFF. CDR3 nucleotide sequence: TGTGCCAGCCGGACTAGCGGGAGGCAGTCCTACAATGAGCAGTTCTTC.

The chain links TRBV28 to TRBJ2-1; the match to TRBD1 covers 9 bases. V gave up 6 bases and J gave up 6 bases; unmatched junction bases: 9. The CDR3 extends over 15 amino acids. Germline-derived CDR1 and CDR2 are MDHEN and SYDVKM. The CDR3 DNA is TGTGCCAGCAGCCCTGACAGGGGGAATCCCAATGAGCAGTTCTTC. Translating it yields CASSPDRGNPNEQFF.

CDR3 DNA: TGTGCCAGCAGTGACCTGGGGTGGGGTGTCGGAAATTCCGGAGCCTACGAGCAGTACTTC. Protein product: CASSDLGWGVGNSGAYEQYF. The genes are TRBV2 and TRBJ2-7; no reliable D call. Germline assignment: CDR1 SNHLY and CDR2 FYNNEI. The V end lost 3 bases, the J end lost 2 bases, and 29 bases lay between the germline ends. This CDR3 comprises 20 residues.

The genes are TRBV30 and TRBJ2-1; no definite D call. This CDR3 spans 10 amino acids. Per germline, CDR1 GTSNPN and CDR2 SVGIG (reference sequence). V shed 5 bases and J shed 5 bases, with 4 bases lying between them. CDR3: CAWEDNEQFF. The DNA of the CDR3 is TGTGCCTGGGAGGACAATGAGCAGTTCTTC.